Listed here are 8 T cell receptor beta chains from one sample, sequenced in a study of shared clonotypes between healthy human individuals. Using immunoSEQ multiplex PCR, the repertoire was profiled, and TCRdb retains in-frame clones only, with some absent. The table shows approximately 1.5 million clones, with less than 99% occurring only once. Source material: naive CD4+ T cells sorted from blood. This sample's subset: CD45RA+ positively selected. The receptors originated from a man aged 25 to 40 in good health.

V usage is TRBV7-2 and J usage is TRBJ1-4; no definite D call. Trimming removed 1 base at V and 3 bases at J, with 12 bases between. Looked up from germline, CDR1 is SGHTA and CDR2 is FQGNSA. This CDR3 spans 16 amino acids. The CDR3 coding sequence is TGTGCCAGCAGCTTAGAGTCCGTTCTATCTAATGAAAAACTGTTTTTT. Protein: CASSLESVLSNEKLFF.

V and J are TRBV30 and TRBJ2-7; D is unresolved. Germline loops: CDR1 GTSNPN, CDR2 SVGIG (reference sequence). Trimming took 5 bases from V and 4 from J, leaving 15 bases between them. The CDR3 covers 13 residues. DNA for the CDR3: TGTGCCTGGGGGCACCCCGGGCTTTACGAGCAGTACTTC. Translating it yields CAWGHPGLYEQYF.

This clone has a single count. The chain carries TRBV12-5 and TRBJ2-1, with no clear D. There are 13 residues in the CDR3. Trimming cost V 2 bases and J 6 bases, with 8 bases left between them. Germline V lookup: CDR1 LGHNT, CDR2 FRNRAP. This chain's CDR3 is CASGLYSANEQFF. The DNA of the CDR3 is TGTGCTAGTGGTTTGTACAGCGCCAATGAGCAGTTCTTC.

The CDR3 here is CASSLPGLAGRRDTQYF. Written as DNA, the CDR3 is TGTGCCAGCAGCCTTCCGGGACTAGCGGGAAGAAGAGATACGCAGTATTTT. The chain couples TRBV5-6 to TRBJ2-3, with TRBD2 identical over 13 bases. Germline V gene sequence: CDR1 SGHDT, CDR2 YYEEEE. CDR3 length: 17 residues. Germline trimming cut 4 bases from V and 5 bases from J; bases unmatched to any gene: 10.

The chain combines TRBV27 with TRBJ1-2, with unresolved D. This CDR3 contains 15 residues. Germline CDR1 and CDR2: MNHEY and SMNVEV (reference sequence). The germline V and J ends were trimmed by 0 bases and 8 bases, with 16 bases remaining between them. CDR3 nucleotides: TGTGCCAGCAGTTTATCTCCTACAGCTCTGCGGGGCTACACCTTC. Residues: CASSLSPTALRGYTF.

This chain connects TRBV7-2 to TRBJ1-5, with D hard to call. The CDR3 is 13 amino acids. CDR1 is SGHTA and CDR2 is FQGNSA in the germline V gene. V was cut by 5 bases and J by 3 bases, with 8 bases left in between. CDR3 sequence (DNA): TGTGCCAGCAGCCCATTTTTCAATCAGCCCCAGCATTTT. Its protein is CASSPFFNQPQHF.

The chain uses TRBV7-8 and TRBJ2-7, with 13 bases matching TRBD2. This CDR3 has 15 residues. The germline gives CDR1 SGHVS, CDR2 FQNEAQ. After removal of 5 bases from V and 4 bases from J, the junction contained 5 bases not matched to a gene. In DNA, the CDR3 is TGTGCCAGCAGCCGGGGGACTAGCGGGATGTACGAGCAGTACTTC. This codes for CASSRGTSGMYEQYF.

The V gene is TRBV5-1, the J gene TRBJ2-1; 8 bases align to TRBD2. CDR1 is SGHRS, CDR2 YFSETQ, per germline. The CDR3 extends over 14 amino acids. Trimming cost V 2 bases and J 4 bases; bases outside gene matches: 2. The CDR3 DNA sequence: TGCGCCAGCAGCTTCCCGGGAGGGTACAATGAGCAGTTCTTC. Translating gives CASSFPGGYNEQFF.